Given below is one T cell receptor (beta chain) in context. Germline-derived CDR1 and CDR2 are SEHNR and FQNEAQ (reference sequence). Losses at the gene ends were 5 bases for V and 2 bases for J; bases not matched to a gene: 6. The CDR3 runs to 14 residues. This sample is drawn from a study of blood T cell repertoires in COVID-19. Sequencing used immunoSEQ multiplex PCR; TCRdb keeps in-frame clones, though not all of them. Among a few hundred thousand clones listed, 75% to 90% were seen once. The clonotype comes from a man between 50 and 59 years old with acute or convalescent COVID-19. The chain couples TRBV7-9 to TRBJ2-7, with 7 bases identical to TRBD1. The specimen was peripheral blood. The CDR3 nucleotides are TGTGCCAGCAGCCCGGGACAGACGACCTACGAGCAGTACTTC. Amino acid sequence: CASSPGQTTYEQYF.